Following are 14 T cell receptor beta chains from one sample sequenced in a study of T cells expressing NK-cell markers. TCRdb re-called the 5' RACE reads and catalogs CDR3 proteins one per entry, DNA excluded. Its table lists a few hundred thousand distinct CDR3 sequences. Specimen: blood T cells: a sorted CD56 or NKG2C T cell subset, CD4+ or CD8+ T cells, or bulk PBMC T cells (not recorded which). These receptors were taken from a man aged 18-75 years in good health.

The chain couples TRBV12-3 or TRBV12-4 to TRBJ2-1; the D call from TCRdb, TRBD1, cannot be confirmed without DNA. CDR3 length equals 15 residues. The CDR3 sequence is CASSYGAGVSNEQFF.

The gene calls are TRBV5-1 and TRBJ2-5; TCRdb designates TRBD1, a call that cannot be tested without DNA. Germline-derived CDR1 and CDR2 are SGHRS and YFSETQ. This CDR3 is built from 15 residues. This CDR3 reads CASSLRGEAKETQYF.

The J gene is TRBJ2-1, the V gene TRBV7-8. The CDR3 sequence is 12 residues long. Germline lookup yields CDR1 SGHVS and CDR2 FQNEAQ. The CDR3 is CASSLGSDEQFF.

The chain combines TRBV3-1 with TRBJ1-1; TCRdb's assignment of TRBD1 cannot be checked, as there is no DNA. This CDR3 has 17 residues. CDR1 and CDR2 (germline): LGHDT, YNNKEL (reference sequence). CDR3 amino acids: CASSRTGTGAMNTEAFF.

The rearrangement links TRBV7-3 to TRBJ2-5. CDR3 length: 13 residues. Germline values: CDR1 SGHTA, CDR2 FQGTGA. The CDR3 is CASSVTPQETQYF.

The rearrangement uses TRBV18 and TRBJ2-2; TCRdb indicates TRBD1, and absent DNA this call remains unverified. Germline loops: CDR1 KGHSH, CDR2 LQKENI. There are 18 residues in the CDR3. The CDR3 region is CASSPYRGVFVNTGELFF.

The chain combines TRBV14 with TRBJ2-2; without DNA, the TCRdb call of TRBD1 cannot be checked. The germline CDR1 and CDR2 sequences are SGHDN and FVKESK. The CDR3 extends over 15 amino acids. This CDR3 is CASSPEQGRTGELFF.

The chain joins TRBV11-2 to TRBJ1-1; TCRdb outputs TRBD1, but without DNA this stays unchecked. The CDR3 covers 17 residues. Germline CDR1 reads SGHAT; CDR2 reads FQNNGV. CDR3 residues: CASSARDRGRLGTEAFF.

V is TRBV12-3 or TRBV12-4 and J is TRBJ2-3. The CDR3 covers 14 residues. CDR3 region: CASSLVIRTDTQYF.

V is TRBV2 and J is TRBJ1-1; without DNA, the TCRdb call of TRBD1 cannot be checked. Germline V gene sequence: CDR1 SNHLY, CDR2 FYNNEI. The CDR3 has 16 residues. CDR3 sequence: CASTEGTGKVLTEAFF.

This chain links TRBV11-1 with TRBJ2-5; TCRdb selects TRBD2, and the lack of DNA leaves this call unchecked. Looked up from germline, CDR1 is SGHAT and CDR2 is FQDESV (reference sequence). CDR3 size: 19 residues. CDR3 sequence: CASSFQLIGLAGNRGTQYF.

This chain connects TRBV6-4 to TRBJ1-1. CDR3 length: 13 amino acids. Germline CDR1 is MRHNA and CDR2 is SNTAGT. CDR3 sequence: CASSKRENTEAFF.

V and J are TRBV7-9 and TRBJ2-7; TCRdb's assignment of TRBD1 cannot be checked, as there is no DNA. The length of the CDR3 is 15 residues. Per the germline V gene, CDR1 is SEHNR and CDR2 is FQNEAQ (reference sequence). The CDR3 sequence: CASMPRGTEIYEQYF.

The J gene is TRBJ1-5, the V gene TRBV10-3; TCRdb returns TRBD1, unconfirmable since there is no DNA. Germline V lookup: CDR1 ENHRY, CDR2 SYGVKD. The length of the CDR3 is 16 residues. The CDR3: CAISESTGVRNQPQHF.